The T cell receptor (beta chain) described here comes from a study of OX40 agonist ivuxolimab in advanced cancers. Broader study findings: On average, a greater number of expanded clones characterised CD8+ T cells relative to CD4+. Partial responders dosed at 0.1-3.0 mg/kg displayed clonal expansion ranking among the lowest. In the 0.1 to 3.0 mg/kg range, CD4+ and CD8+ blood T cells had expanded clonally by week 6.

The CDR3 has 11 residues. Trimming took off 3 bases at V and 7 bases at J, with 6 bases between the two ends. Germline values: CDR1 ENHRY, CDR2 SYGVKD. About this clone itself: Antigen unknown.

Measured with immunoSEQ multiplex PCR; TCRdb has only the in-frame clones, and not every one. The sample has 20,000 to 25,000 clones; roughly 70% are singletons. The clonotype was recovered from an adult with an advanced solid tumor such as melanoma, head and neck, liver or kidney cancer. The rearrangement links TRBV10-3 to TRBJ1-1; D is unresolved. The material was CD4+ or CD8+ T cells sorted from blood, obtained in a trial of the OX40 agonist ivuxolimab. CDR3 nucleotide sequence: TGTGCCATCAGTGACAGCTTTGAAGCTTTCTTT. It specifies CAISDSFEAFF.